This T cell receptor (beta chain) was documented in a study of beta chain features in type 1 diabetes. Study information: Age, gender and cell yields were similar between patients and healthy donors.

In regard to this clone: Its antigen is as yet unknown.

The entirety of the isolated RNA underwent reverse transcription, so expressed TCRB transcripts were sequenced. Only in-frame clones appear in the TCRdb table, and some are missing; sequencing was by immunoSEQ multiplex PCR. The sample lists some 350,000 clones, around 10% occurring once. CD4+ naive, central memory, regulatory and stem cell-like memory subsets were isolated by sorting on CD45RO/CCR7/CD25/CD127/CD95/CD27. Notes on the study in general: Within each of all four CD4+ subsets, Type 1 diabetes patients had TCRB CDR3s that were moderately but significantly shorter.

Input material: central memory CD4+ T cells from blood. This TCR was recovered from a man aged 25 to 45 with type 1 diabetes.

This CDR3 reads CASSVTGTGANVLTF. DNA for the CDR3: TGCGCCAGCAGCGTGACAGGTACTGGGGCCAACGTCCTGACTTTC. The chain is built from TRBV5-1 and TRBJ2-6; possibly TRBD1 for D (6 bases). V was trimmed by 4 bases and J by 2 bases, leaving 10 bases between them. Germline V gene data show CDR1 as SGHRS and CDR2 as YFSETQ. The CDR3 is made up of 15 amino acids. Full variable domain (outside the CDR3, taken from reference TRBV5-1 and TRBJ2-6): KAGVTQTPRYLIKTRGQQVTLSCSPISGHRSVSWYQQTPGQGLQFLFEYFSETQRNKGNFPGRFSGRQFSNSRSEMNVSTLELGDSALYLCASSVTGTGANVLTFGAGSRLTVL.